These 28 T cell receptor beta chains share one sample of origin, sequenced in a study of radiotherapy plus CTLA-4 blockade in lung cancer. TCRdb keeps only in-frame clones here, not all; method: immunoSEQ multiplex PCR. The sample contains about 88,000 clones, around 72% of which appear only once. Sample: peripheral blood, taken from a patient treated with radiotherapy plus ipilimumab. These receptors all come from a human donor with non-small cell lung cancer that progressed on radiotherapy plus ipilimumab.

V is TRBV13 and J is TRBJ2-2; weak D call: TRBD2 (5 bases). Trimming cost V 3 bases and J 8 bases, with 10 bases left between them. CDR1 PRHDT and CDR2 FYEKMQ come from the germline V gene (reference sequence). The length of the CDR3 is 13 residues. CDR3 bases: TGTGCCAGCAGCTTGGGGAGTCCAGGGGAGCTGTTTTTT. Amino acid sequence: CASSLGSPGELFF.

J is TRBJ1-1 and V is TRBV4-2; no clear D gene. The CDR3 is 15 residues long. The germline gives CDR1 LGHNA, CDR2 YNFKEQ. V was clipped by 0 bases and J by 2 bases, with 10 bases between them. Here the CDR3 DNA reads TGTGCCAGCAGCCAAGAAATGGGTGCAAACACTGAAGCTTTCTTT. Translating it yields CASSQEMGANTEAFF.

V gene TRBV9 combines with J gene TRBJ2-5; possibly TRBD1 or TRBD2 for D (7 bases each). The ends were cut back, 10 bases at V and 2 bases at J, with 18 bases in the middle. CDR3 size: 14 residues. Germline V gene lookup returns CDR1 SGDLS and CDR2 YYNGEE. The CDR3 loop is CASGGGQSQETQYF. CDR3 sequence (DNA): TGTGCCTCGGGCGGGGGACAGTCTCAAGAGACCCAGTACTTC.

The J gene is TRBJ2-5, the V gene TRBV7-9; 10 nucleotides line up with TRBD2. CDR3 length: 16 amino acids. The junction had 11 bases not matched to a gene; V was cut back by 5 bases and J by 5 bases. Looked up from germline, CDR1 is SEHNR and CDR2 is FQNEAQ (reference sequence). CDR3 nucleotide sequence: TGTGCCAGCAGCCCGCCTACTAGCGGGATCGGGGAGACCCAGTACTTC. Its protein is CASSPPTSGIGETQYF.

The chain carries TRBV7-2 and TRBJ2-5; possible D gene TRBD1, 6 bases. CDR1 and CDR2 from the germline V gene are SGHTA and FQGNSA. This CDR3 spans 13 amino acids. Trimming took off 4 bases at V and 2 bases at J, with 8 bases between the two ends. The chain's CDR3 is CASSWQGQETQYF. The CDR3 nucleotides are TGTGCCAGCAGCTGGCAGGGGCAAGAGACCCAGTACTTC. The whole variable domain, filled in from reference TRBV7-2 and TRBJ2-5, reads GAGVSQSPSNKVTEKGKDVELRCDPISGHTALYWYRQSLGQGLEFLIYFQGNSAPDKSGLPSDRFSAERTGGSVSTLTIQRTQQEDSAVYLCASSWQGQETQYFGPGTRLLVL.

The chain joins TRBV7-2 to TRBJ1-1, with D uncertain. Germline values: CDR1 SGHTA, CDR2 FQGNSA. There are 14 residues in the CDR3. Trimming took off 2 bases at V and 3 bases at J, with 10 bases between the two ends. DNA for the CDR3: TGTGCCAGCAGCTTAAGGGTCCCGGACACTGAAGCTTTCTTT. Its translation: CASSLRVPDTEAFF.

This rearrangement joins TRBV6-5 to TRBJ1-1; a weak D match, TRBD1 (5 bases). V dropped 3 bases and J dropped 5 bases, with 16 bases sitting between them. Germline CDR1 is MNHEY and CDR2 is SVGAGI. There are 15 residues in the CDR3. DNA for the CDR3: TGTGCCAGCAGTTATGACGGCAGGGCGAATACTGAAGCTTTCTTT. Translating gives CASSYDGRANTEAFF.

The rearrangement joins TRBV6-5 to TRBJ1-4, with no clear D. The CDR3 spans 15 residues. V was trimmed by 5 bases and J by 3 bases, leaving 13 bases between them. CDR1 is MNHEY, CDR2 SVGAGI, per germline. The CDR3 region has the DNA TGTGCCAGCAGTCTATATCCGCAGGCTAATGAAAAACTGTTTTTT. This encodes CASSLYPQANEKLFF.

The chain has TRBV30 and TRBJ2-6; unclear D gene. From germline, CDR1 is GTSNPN and CDR2 SVGIG (reference sequence). The V gene lost 7 bases and the J gene lost 0 bases, with 7 bases spanning the gap. The CDR3 has 13 amino acids. This CDR3 is CASDVSGANVLTF. The DNA of the CDR3 is TGTGCCTCGGACGTCTCTGGGGCCAACGTCCTGACTTTC.

This chain uses TRBV5-1 with TRBJ2-5; 14 bases agree with TRBD2. CDR1 SGHRS and CDR2 YFSETQ come from the germline V gene. The trim removed 2 bases at V and 5 bases at J, leaving 8 bases unmatched. The CDR3 is 17 amino acids. CDR3 bases: TGCGCCAGCAGCTTAACGGGACTAGCGGGAGTGGGGGAGACCCAGTACTTC. Protein sequence: CASSLTGLAGVGETQYF. The full variable domain, in which reference TRBV5-1 and TRBJ2-5 provide the parts outside the CDR3, is KAGVTQTPRYLIKTRGQQVTLSCSPISGHRSVSWYQQTPGQGLQFLFEYFSETQRNKGNFPGRFSGRQFSNSRSEMNVSTLELGDSALYLCASSLTGLAGVGETQYFGPGTRLLVL.

The chain links TRBV7-8 to TRBJ2-5; 8 bases map to TRBD1. Trimming removed 5 bases from V and 4 bases from J; junction bases left unmatched: 9. This CDR3 contains 15 residues. The V gene's germline CDR1 is SGHVS and CDR2 FQNEAQ. CDR3 nucleotides: TGTGCCAGCAGCCCCGGGACAGGTCTGTCAGAGACCCAGTACTTC. It yields the protein CASSPGTGLSETQYF.

About this clone: The junction differs from germline at one of its ends, possibly a read error. V is TRBV5-5 and J is TRBJ2-1; D possibly corresponds to TRBD2 (5 bases). Germline CDR1 SGHKS, CDR2 YYEKEE (reference sequence). The CDR3 length is 15 residues. CDR3 coding DNA: TGTGCCAGCAGTCTAGGATCGGGATTGAGGAGGCCGGGTCTCTTC. It specifies CASSLGSGLRRPGLF.

This clone was recorded once. The chain carries TRBV18 and TRBJ2-3; D remains ambiguous. This CDR3 spans 11 amino acids. Germline V CDR1 and CDR2: KGHSH, LQKENI. Deletions cut 9 bases from V and 2 bases from J, with 6 bases between. As DNA, the CDR3 is TGTGCCAGTTTCCCCACAGATACGCAGTATTTT. Residues: CASFPTDTQYF.

This clone has only a few counts. The rearrangement uses TRBV4-2 and TRBJ2-4; D may be TRBD1 (5 bases). Germline V lookup: CDR1 LGHNA, CDR2 YNFKEQ. The V end was cut by 2 bases, the J end by 8 bases, with 13 bases between. There are 14 residues in the CDR3. The CDR3 nucleotides are TGTGCCAGCAGCCAAAGGGGAAAAGGGGACATTCAGTACTTC. Translated: CASSQRGKGDIQYF.

The CDR3 region is CASSLHYEQYF. CDR3 DNA: TGTGCCAGCAGCCTCCATTACGAGCAGTACTTC. This chain uses TRBV7-8 with TRBJ2-7; D is unresolved. Trimming took 5 bases from V and 4 from J, leaving 6 bases between them. The V gene's germline CDR1 is SGHVS and CDR2 FQNEAQ. CDR3 length: 11 residues.

This clone was counted only a few times. The genes are TRBV7-8 and TRBJ1-1; 9 bases line up with TRBD1. There are 14 residues in the CDR3. Germline values: CDR1 SGHVS, CDR2 FQNEAQ. V was clipped by 2 bases and J by 11 bases; unmatched bases: 9. CDR3: CASSLNTFGQGAFF. The CDR3 bases are TGTGCCAGCAGCTTAAACACCTTCGGACAGGGGGCTTTCTTT.

The chain has TRBV6-1 and TRBJ1-3; no clear D gene. CDR3 size: 19 residues. Germline V lookup: CDR1 MNHNS, CDR2 SASEGT. V gave up 0 bases and J gave up 1 base, with 19 bases separating them. CDR3 nucleotide sequence: TGTGCCAGCAGTGAAGCGCATGCAGCCGCCGGCTATTCTGGAAACACCATATATTTT. Protein: CASSEAHAAAGYSGNTIYF.

The chain links TRBV19 to TRBJ2-7; D is unresolved. The CDR3 consists of 13 residues. Germline V gives CDR1 LNHDA, CDR2 SQIVND (reference sequence). V gave up 4 bases and J gave up 2 bases, with 9 bases separating them. The CDR3 bases are TGTGCCAGTAGTAGCGACATGCCCTACGAGCAGTACTTC. This sequence encodes CASSSDMPYEQYF.

The V call is TRBV11-2, the J call TRBJ2-1; 9 nucleotides match TRBD2. Germline-derived CDR1 and CDR2 are SGHAT and FQNNGV. With 5 bases clipped from V and 5 bases from J, the junction kept 13 bases outside the gene matches. This CDR3 contains 17 residues. CDR3 DNA sequence: TGTGCCAGCAGCCCGAAGGGGAGTAGCGGGGGCCACAATGAGCAGTTCTTC. The encoded protein is CASSPKGSSGGHNEQFF.

V gene TRBV19 combines with J gene TRBJ2-7; TRBD1 aligns across 10 bases. Per germline, CDR1 LNHDA and CDR2 SQIVND (reference sequence). V was clipped by 5 bases and J by 7 bases; unmatched bases: 14. This CDR3 is built from 16 residues. Here the CDR3 DNA reads TGTGCCAGTAGTTTTCGGCCGGGACAGGGGTCTGGTGAGCAGTACTTC. Translated: CASSFRPGQGSGEQYF.

The chain is built from TRBV7-8 and TRBJ2-3; D is undetermined. Germline assignment: CDR1 SGHVS and CDR2 FQNEAQ. V was pared by 5 bases and J by 1 base, with 13 bases between. CDR3 size: 15 residues. In DNA form, the CDR3 reads TGTGCCAGCAGCCCGCATAGGCCCGGCACAGATACGCAGTATTTT. It translates to CASSPHRPGTDTQYF.

This clone has ten or more counts. The V and J genes are TRBV14 and TRBJ1-2, with D maybe TRBD1 (5 bases). The CDR3 is made up of 17 amino acids. Trimming cost V 0 bases and J 5 bases, with 19 bases left between them. Germline V gene sequence: CDR1 SGHDN, CDR2 FVKESK. In nucleotides, the CDR3 is TGTGCCAGCAGCCAAGAAGCTATTGCAGTCCCAGGGTATGGCTACACCTTC. It codes for CASSQEAIAVPGYGYTF.

The rearrangement uses TRBV28 and TRBJ2-5; no firm D call. The germline CDR1 and CDR2 sequences are MDHEN and SYDVKM. V gave up 6 bases and J gave up 2 bases, with 16 bases separating them. This CDR3 contains 15 residues. The CDR3 DNA sequence: TGTGCCAGCAGCTCGGTATTAGAGGCTCAAGAGACCCAGTACTTC. Translating gives CASSSVLEAQETQYF.

The chain links TRBV6-6 to TRBJ1-5; D unresolved. The CDR3 covers 15 residues. The germline gives CDR1 MNHNY, CDR2 SVGAGI (reference sequence). V was clipped by 6 bases and J by 5 bases, with 17 bases between them. The CDR3 protein is CASSPGLGGDQPQHF. In nucleotides, the CDR3 is TGTGCCAGCAGCCCTGGTTTAGGCGGGGATCAGCCCCAGCATTTT.

On this clone: This probably arose from a read error, given a far larger clone one base away. The chain has TRBV6-5 and TRBJ2-2; no firm D call. V lost 5 bases to trimming and J lost 7 bases, with 5 bases between them. Germline CDR1 MNHEY, CDR2 SVGAGI. The CDR3 length is 11 residues. CDR3 bases: TGTGCCAGCAGTGATCGCGGGGAGCTGTTTTTT. It is translated as CASSDRGELFF.

This clone was counted once. The V and J genes are TRBV5-4 and TRBJ1-3, with unresolved D. From germline, CDR1 is SGHNT and CDR2 YYREEE (reference sequence). Deletions cut 4 bases from V and 0 bases from J, with 11 bases between. CDR3 size: 15 residues. Here the CDR3 reads CASSQVMGSGNTIYF. The CDR3 bases are TGTGCCAGCAGCCAAGTCATGGGCTCTGGAAACACCATATATTTT.

The genes are TRBV19 and TRBJ2-5; no definite D call. The CDR3 spans 14 residues. From germline, CDR1 is LNHDA and CDR2 SQIVND (reference sequence). V gave up 2 bases and J gave up 2 bases, with 9 bases separating them. The CDR3 DNA is TGTGCCAGTAGTATACGTGACGGACAAGAGACCCAGTACTTC. It specifies CASSIRDGQETQYF.

The chain recombines TRBV5-1 with TRBJ2-2; a possible D gene is TRBD2 (6 bases). This CDR3 is 15 amino acids long. CDR1 is SGHRS, CDR2 YFSETQ, per germline. V was pared by 2 bases and J by 1 base, with 9 bases between. The CDR3 DNA is TGCGCCAGCAGCTTCTGGCGGGAGAACACCGGGGAGCTGTTTTTT. Translation gives CASSFWRENTGELFF.